The text below deals with one TCR beta chain. Antigen specificity is unknown. In TCRdb, the reads were re-called with MiXCR into one record per CDR3 protein. This sample has approximately 730,000 distinct CDR3 sequences, with around a third found just once. This entry belongs to a study of T cell repertoires in cytomegalovirus infection. On the study more broadly: The study used recently identified HLA-C-restricted and well-studied HLA-B-restricted CMV epitopes. CMV infection together with matching HLA type was indicated by public TCR beta signatures.

Study observations and caveats: What dominated the ex vivo response were HLA-C-restricted CMV-specific TCR beta clonotypes.

With 0 bases removed from V and 0 bases from J, the gap between germline ends came to 15 bases. CDR3 size: 17 residues. Germline V gene data show CDR1 as SEHNR and CDR2 as FQNEAQ (reference sequence). The origin of this receptor is a human donor in good health (CMV status not recorded). Some clones in this sample may be carry-over from other donors' samples. The chain recombines TRBV7-9 with TRBJ2-7; D might be TRBD2 (6 bases). The sample was cultured PBMCs, taken from culture after CMV antigen stimulation. The CDR3 DNA is TGTGCCAGCAGCTTAGCTTGGGAGGCTGAAAGCTCCTACGAGCAGTACTTC. Residues: CASSLAWEAESSYEQYF.